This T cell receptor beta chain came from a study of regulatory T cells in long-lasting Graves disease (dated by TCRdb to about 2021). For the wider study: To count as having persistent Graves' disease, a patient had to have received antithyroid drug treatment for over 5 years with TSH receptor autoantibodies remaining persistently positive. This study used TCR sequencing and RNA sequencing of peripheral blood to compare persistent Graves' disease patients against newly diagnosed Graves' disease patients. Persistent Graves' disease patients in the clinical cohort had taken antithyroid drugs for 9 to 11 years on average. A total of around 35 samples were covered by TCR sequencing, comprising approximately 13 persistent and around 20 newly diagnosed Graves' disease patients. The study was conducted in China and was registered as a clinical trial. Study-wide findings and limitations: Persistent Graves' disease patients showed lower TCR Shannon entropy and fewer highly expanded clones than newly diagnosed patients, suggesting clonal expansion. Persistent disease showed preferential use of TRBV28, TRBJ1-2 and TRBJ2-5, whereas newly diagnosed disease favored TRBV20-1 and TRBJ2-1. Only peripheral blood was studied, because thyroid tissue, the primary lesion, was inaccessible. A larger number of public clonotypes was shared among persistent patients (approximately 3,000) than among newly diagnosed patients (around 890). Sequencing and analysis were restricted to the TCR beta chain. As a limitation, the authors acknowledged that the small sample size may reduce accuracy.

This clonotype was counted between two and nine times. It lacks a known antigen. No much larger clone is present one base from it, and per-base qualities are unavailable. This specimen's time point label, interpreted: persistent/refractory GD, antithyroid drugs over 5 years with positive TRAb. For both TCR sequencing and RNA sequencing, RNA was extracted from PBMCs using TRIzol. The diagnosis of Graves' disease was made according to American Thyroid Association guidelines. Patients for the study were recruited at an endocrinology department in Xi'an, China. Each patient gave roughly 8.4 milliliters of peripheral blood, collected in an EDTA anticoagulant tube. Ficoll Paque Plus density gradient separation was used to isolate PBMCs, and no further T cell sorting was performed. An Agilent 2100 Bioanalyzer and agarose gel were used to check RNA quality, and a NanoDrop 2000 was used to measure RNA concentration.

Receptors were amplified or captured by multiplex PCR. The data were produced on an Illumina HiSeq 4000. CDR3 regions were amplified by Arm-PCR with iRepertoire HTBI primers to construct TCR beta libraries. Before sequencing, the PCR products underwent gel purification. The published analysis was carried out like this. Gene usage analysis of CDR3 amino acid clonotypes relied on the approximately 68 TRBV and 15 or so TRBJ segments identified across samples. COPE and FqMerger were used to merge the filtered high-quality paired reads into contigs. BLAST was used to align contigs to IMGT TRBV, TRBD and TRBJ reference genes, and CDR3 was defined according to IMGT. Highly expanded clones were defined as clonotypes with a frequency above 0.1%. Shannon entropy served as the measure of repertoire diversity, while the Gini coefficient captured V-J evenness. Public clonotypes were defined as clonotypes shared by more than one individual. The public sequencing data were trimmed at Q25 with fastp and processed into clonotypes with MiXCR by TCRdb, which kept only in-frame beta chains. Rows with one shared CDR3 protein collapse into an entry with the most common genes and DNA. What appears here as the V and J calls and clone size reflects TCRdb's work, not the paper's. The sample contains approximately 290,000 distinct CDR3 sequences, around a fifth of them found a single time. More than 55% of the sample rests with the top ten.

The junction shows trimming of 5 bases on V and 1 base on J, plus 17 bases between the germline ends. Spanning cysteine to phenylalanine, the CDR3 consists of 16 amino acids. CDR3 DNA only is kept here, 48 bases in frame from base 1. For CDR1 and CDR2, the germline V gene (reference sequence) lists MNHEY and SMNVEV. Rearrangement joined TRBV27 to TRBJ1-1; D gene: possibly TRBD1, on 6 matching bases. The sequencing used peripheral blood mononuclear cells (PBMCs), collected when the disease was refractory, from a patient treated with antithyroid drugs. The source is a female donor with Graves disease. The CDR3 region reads CASSPLVTGQNTEAFF. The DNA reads TGTGCCAGCAGTCCCCTCGTTACGGGACAGAACACTGAAGCTTTCTTT.